This is a list of T cell receptor beta chains from one sample in a study of blood T cell repertoires in COVID-19. Repertoires were generated with immunoSEQ multiplex PCR, while TCRdb's copy carries only in-frame clones and drops some. Among under 85,000 clones, around four fifths were seen once, and the ten largest hold around 39%. Source material: peripheral blood. Receptor source: a man older than 75 with active or convalescent COVID-19. Each CDR3 is given with its conserved first and last residue. The D gene is left open where the match is weak. For some rows the clone size is stated as once, few or many, or as a class when expanded; others skip it.

clone_size	j_call	d_call	cdr3_length	v_call	cdr3_aa	cdr3_nt
NA	TRBJ1-1	NA	15	TRBV7-2	CASSPGAGVNTEAFF	TGTGCCAGCAGCCCAGGGGCAGGGGTGAACACTGAAGCTTTCTTT
NA	TRBJ2-7	NA	13	TRBV6-1	CASSDRTNYEQYF	TGTGCCAGCAGTGATCGGACAAACTACGAGCAGTACTTC
NA	TRBJ1-1	NA	14	TRBV7-8	CASSLNNLNTEAFF	TGTGCCAGCAGCTTGAACAATTTGAACACTGAAGCTTTCTTT
NA	TRBJ1-1	NA	15	TRBV3-1/TRBV3-2	CASSLTPGHGGEAFF	TGTGCCAGCAGCCTCACCCCGGGACATGGGGGTGAAGCTTTCTTT
NA	TRBJ1-6	NA	12	TRBV7-2	CASSPRNSPLHF	TGTGCCAGCAGCCCCCGTAATTCACCCCTCCACTTT
once	TRBJ2-1	NA	12	TRBV20-1	CSASLVDNEQFF	TGCAGTGCCAGTTTGGTAGACAATGAGCAGTTCTTC
NA	TRBJ1-2	TRBD1	13	TRBV9	CASSVQGADGYTF	TGTGCCAGCAGCGTACAGGGGGCGGATGGCTACACCTTC
NA	TRBJ1-1	TRBD1	15	TRBV2	CASSPDRPYSAEAFF	TGTGCCAGCAGTCCGGACAGGCCCTATAGTGCTGAAGCTTTCTTT
NA	TRBJ1-5	NA	15	TRBV19	CASSIATGNHQPQHF	TGTGCCAGTAGTATAGCTACAGGGAACCATCAGCCCCAGCATTTT
NA	TRBJ1-1	NA	14	TRBV28	CASSPGGMNTEAFF	TGTGCCAGCAGTCCCGGGGGGATGAACACTGAAGCTTTCTTT
once	TRBJ1-2	TRBD1	19	TRBV18	CASSLRRWDRGEDNYGYTF	TGTGCCAGCTCACTTCGACGATGGGACAGGGGTGAAGATAACTATGGCTACACCTTC
NA	TRBJ2-5	NA	13	TRBV6-5	CASSWGRAETQYF	TGTGCCAGCAGTTGGGGCAGGGCGGAGACCCAGTACTTC
NA	TRBJ2-3	TRBD1	16	TRBV6-5	CASSYQGTGGRDTQYF	TGTGCCAGCAGTTACCAGGGGACAGGAGGTCGGGATACGCAGTATTTT
few	TRBJ1-3	TRBD1	16	TRBV15	CATSRQTGGSGNTIYF	TGTGCCACCAGCAGGCAGACAGGGGGCTCTGGAAACACCATATATTTT
NA	TRBJ1-5	TRBD1	14	TRBV2	CASREGQLNQPQHF	TGTGCCAGCAGGGAGGGACAGCTCAATCAGCCCCAGCATTTT
NA	TRBJ1-3	NA	19	TRBV6-4	CASSDPGGRSAFLGNTIYF	TGTGCCAGCAGTGACCCCGGCGGGCGCTCCGCTTTTCTAGGAAACACCATATATTTT
NA	TRBJ2-1	TRBD1	13	TRBV6-5	CASRDRGNNEQFF	TGTGCCAGCAGGGACAGGGGTAACAATGAGCAGTTCTTC
NA	TRBJ2-5	TRBD1	16	TRBV3-1/TRBV3-2	CASSQARGQGRETQYF	TGTGCCAGCAGCCAAGCCCGAGGACAGGGAAGAGAGACCCAGTACTTC
NA	TRBJ1-4	TRBD1	14	TRBV6-6	CASSYSGGAEKLFF	TGTGCCAGCAGTTACTCAGGGGGCGCGGAAAAACTGTTTTTT
once	TRBJ1-5	NA	19	TRBV28	CASRSVGQGGSRGNQPQHF	TGTGCCAGCAGATCCGTCGGTCAGGGTGGATCCCGAGGCAATCAGCCCCAGCATTTT
NA	TRBJ1-6	TRBD1	17	TRBV4-1	CASSLHRDRVGNSPLHF	TGCGCCAGCAGCCTCCACCGGGACAGGGTGGGAAATTCACCCCTCCACTTT
once	TRBJ2-5	TRBD2	15	TRBV2	CASSGPGTNRGTQYF	TGTGCCAGCAGTGGGCCCGGGACTAATAGAGGGACCCAGTACTTC
NA	TRBJ2-3	TRBD2	12	TRBV14	CASSRDSGSQYF	TGTGCCAGCAGCCGCGATAGCGGGAGCCAGTATTTT
NA	TRBJ2-3	TRBD2	18	TRBV24-1	CATSDPGLAGGHSDTQYF	TGTGCCACCAGTGACCCGGGACTAGCGGGGGGGCACTCAGATACGCAGTATTTT
NA	TRBJ1-2	NA	13	TRBV6-5	CAASVAGTYGYTF	TGTGCCGCCTCGGTGGCAGGGACTTATGGCTACACCTTC
NA	TRBJ1-1	TRBD1	14	TRBV5-1	CATRQGAPGTEAFF	TGCGCCACCAGACAGGGGGCGCCGGGGACTGAAGCTTTCTTT
NA	TRBJ1-5	NA	18	TRBV28	CASSLASGRVGSNQPQHF	TGTGCCAGCAGTTTAGCGTCCGGTCGGGTGGGTAGCAATCAGCCCCAGCATTTT
few	TRBJ1-2	TRBD1	17	TRBV2	CASSEPGGLPRRYGYTF	TGTGCCAGCAGTGAACCAGGGGGACTTCCTCGTAGGTATGGCTACACCTTC
NA	TRBJ1-1	NA	12	TRBV6-2/TRBV6-3	CASSPQSPEAFF	TGTGCCAGCAGTCCACAGAGTCCTGAGGCTTTCTTT
NA	TRBJ2-5	NA	14	TRBV6-5	CASASGTRQETQYF	TGTGCCAGCGCGTCCGGGACTCGACAAGAGACCCAGTACTTC
NA	TRBJ1-2	NA	13	TRBV7-3	CASSRGQTYGYTF	TGTGCCAGCAGCCGTGGACAGACCTATGGCTACACCTTC
NA	TRBJ2-3	TRBD1	16	TRBV27	CASRSTTGANTDTQYF	TGTGCCAGCAGATCAACGACAGGGGCGAACACAGATACGCAGTATTTT
NA	TRBJ2-1	NA	13	TRBV6-5	CASSYGGDYEQFF	TGTGCCAGCAGTTACGGCGGGGACTATGAGCAGTTCTTC
NA	TRBJ1-1	TRBD1	17	TRBV5-1	CASSQLQGARLIAEAFF	TGCGCCAGCAGCCAGTTACAGGGGGCGAGATTGATCGCTGAAGCTTTCTTT
NA	TRBJ2-1	NA	11	TRBV12-3/TRBV12-4	CASSYRVRQFF	TGTGCCAGCAGCTACAGGGTTCGGCAGTTCTTC
NA	TRBJ1-1	TRBD1	14	TRBV19	CASIPTGLNTEAFF	TGTGCCAGTATACCGACAGGGTTAAACACTGAAGCTTTCTTT
NA	TRBJ1-3	TRBD1	15	TRBV28	CASSTGTASGNTIYF	TGTGCCAGCAGTACCGGGACAGCTTCTGGAAACACCATATATTTT
NA	TRBJ2-2	TRBD1	17	TRBV19	CASSIQGAPSNTGELFF	TGTGCCAGTAGTATACAGGGGGCGCCATCCAACACCGGGGAGCTGTTTTTT
NA	TRBJ1-2	NA	17	TRBV7-2	CASSLRGGTDRNYGYTF	TGTGCCAGCAGCTTAAGGGGGGGGACGGACCGTAACTATGGCTACACCTTC
few	TRBJ2-3	NA	15	TRBV7-8	CASSLVVRSTDTQYF	TGTGCCAGCAGCTTAGTGGTCAGAAGCACAGATACGCAGTATTTT
NA	TRBJ2-7	TRBD1	14	TRBV6-5	CASSRGQVFYEQYF	TGTGCCAGCAGCCGGGGACAGGTCTTCTACGAGCAGTACTTC
few	TRBJ1-5	TRBD1	17	TRBV27	CASSTLTQGAGNQPQHF	TGTGCCAGCAGTACACTCACACAGGGGGCCGGCAATCAGCCCCAGCATTTT
NA	TRBJ2-2	TRBD2	18	TRBV19	CASSISSGSGNRAGELFF	TGTGCCAGTAGTATAAGTAGCGGGAGTGGCAATCGGGCCGGGGAGCTGTTTTTT
few	TRBJ2-1	TRBD1	19	TRBV10-3	CAISESTGSGTGAYNEQFF	TGTGCCATCAGTGAGTCGACCGGCTCGGGGACAGGGGCCTACAATGAGCAGTTCTTC
few	TRBJ1-1	NA	13	TRBV10-3	CAISAQGNTEAFF	TGTGCCATCAGTGCTCAGGGGAACACTGAAGCTTTCTTT
NA	TRBJ1-5	NA	15	TRBV28	CASSFDSNSNQPQHF	TGTGCCAGCAGTTTCGACAGCAATAGCAATCAGCCCCAGCATTTT
NA	TRBJ2-5	TRBD1	16	TRBV4-2	CASSPLGTGGQETQYF	TGTGCCAGCAGCCCACTAGGGACAGGGGGCCAAGAGACCCAGTACTTC
NA	TRBJ2-5	TRBD1	16	TRBV5-5	CASTPGTGGVGETQYF	TGTGCCAGCACCCCGGGGACAGGGGGCGTCGGAGAGACCCAGTACTTC
NA	TRBJ1-2	NA	15	TRBV7-9	CASSLGDTKGGGYTF	TGTGCCAGCAGCTTAGGTGACACCAAGGGAGGTGGCTACACCTTC
NA	TRBJ2-3	NA	15	TRBV13	CASSHRRGLTDTQYF	TGTGCCAGCAGCCACCGTAGGGGACTCACAGATACGCAGTATTTT
NA	TRBJ2-2	TRBD2	16	TRBV19	CASHGLAGGYTGELFF	TGTGCCAGTCACGGGCTAGCGGGAGGGTATACCGGGGAGCTGTTTTTT